A selection of T cell receptor beta chains follows, all from one sample in a study of circulating and synovial CD4+ cells in juvenile arthritis. Profiling relied on immunoSEQ multiplex PCR, and the TCRdb table lists in-frame clones only, not all of them. Of 30,000 to 40,000 clones in the sample, less than 97% are singletons; the top ten hold less than 0.2%. Sample: CD4+ T cells from blood. These receptors all come from a human donor with juvenile idiopathic arthritis. CDR3s include the opening cysteine and the closing phenylalanine or tryptophan. Fields, in order: D gene, clone size, J gene, V gene, CDR3 protein, CDR3 DNA. D genes are given only for firm matches. Not all rows give a size; the values are once, few, many and, for expanded clones, a class.

d_gene: TRBD1; abundance: NA; j_gene: TRBJ2-4; v_gene: TRBV5-1; CDR3aa: CASSTGTDKNIQYF; CDR3nt: TGCGCCAGCAGCACAGGGACAGACAAAAACATTCAGTACTTC
d_gene: NA; abundance: NA; j_gene: TRBJ2-5; v_gene: TRBV19; CDR3aa: CASSIGSGVWETQYF; CDR3nt: TGTGCCAGTAGTATAGGCTCGGGGGTGTGGGAGACCCAGTACTTC
d_gene: TRBD1; abundance: NA; j_gene: TRBJ1-2; v_gene: TRBV30; CDR3aa: CAWSDGTGGDYGYTF; CDR3nt: TGTGCCTGGAGTGACGGGACAGGGGGCGACTATGGCTACACCTTC
d_gene: TRBD2; abundance: NA; j_gene: TRBJ2-1; v_gene: TRBV12-5; CDR3aa: CASGHSGSSYNEQFF; CDR3nt: TGTGCTAGTGGTCATAGCGGGAGCTCCTACAATGAGCAGTTCTTC
d_gene: NA; abundance: NA; j_gene: TRBJ2-5; v_gene: TRBV9; CDR3aa: CASSVGRGGKETQYF; CDR3nt: TGTGCCAGCAGCGTAGGAAGGGGGGGCAAAGAGACCCAGTACTTC
d_gene: TRBD1; abundance: few; j_gene: TRBJ2-7; v_gene: TRBV19; CDR3aa: CASSIEWDSLYEQYF; CDR3nt: TGTGCCAGTAGTATAGAGTGGGACAGCCTCTACGAGCAGTACTTC
d_gene: NA; abundance: NA; j_gene: TRBJ1-3; v_gene: TRBV15; CDR3aa: CATSRDPGVGNTIYF; CDR3nt: TGTGCCACCAGCAGAGATCCCGGGGTCGGAAACACCATATATTTT
d_gene: TRBD1; abundance: NA; j_gene: TRBJ1-2; v_gene: TRBV28; CDR3aa: CASSYITGTGTANYGYTF; CDR3nt: TGTGCCAGCAGTTACATTACAGGGACAGGGACTGCGAACTATGGCTACACCTTC
d_gene: TRBD1; abundance: NA; j_gene: TRBJ1-1; v_gene: TRBV10-1; CDR3aa: CASGTGGTEAFF; CDR3nt: TGCGCCAGCGGTACAGGGGGCACTGAAGCTTTCTTT
d_gene: NA; abundance: NA; j_gene: TRBJ1-4; v_gene: TRBV19; CDR3aa: CASREGPQNEKLFF; CDR3nt: TGTGCCAGTAGGGAGGGTCCGCAAAATGAAAAACTGTTTTTT
d_gene: NA; abundance: NA; j_gene: TRBJ2-7; v_gene: TRBV25-1; CDR3aa: CASSIGGTASYEQYF; CDR3nt: TGTGCCAGCAGCATCGGCGGGACGGCCTCCTACGAGCAGTACTTC
d_gene: TRBD1; abundance: NA; j_gene: TRBJ2-7; v_gene: TRBV6-1; CDR3aa: CASSEAATGFAYEQYF; CDR3nt: TGTGCCAGCAGTGAAGCGGCGACAGGGTTCGCCTACGAGCAGTACTTC
d_gene: TRBD1; abundance: NA; j_gene: TRBJ2-6; v_gene: TRBV7-6; CDR3aa: CASSIQGQGASGANVLTF; CDR3nt: TGTGCCAGTTCAATCCAGGGACAGGGCGCGTCTGGGGCCAACGTCCTGACTTTC
d_gene: NA; abundance: NA; j_gene: TRBJ1-5; v_gene: TRBV6-1; CDR3aa: CAGGVDQPQHF; CDR3nt: TGTGCCGGCGGAGTTGATCAGCCCCAGCATTTT
d_gene: TRBD1; abundance: NA; j_gene: TRBJ1-2; v_gene: TRBV7-2; CDR3aa: CASSSALQGAAGYTF; CDR3nt: TGTGCCAGCAGCTCCGCGTTGCAGGGGGCAGCTGGCTACACCTTC
d_gene: NA; abundance: NA; j_gene: TRBJ2-4; v_gene: TRBV9; CDR3aa: CASSTDPGGKNIQYF; CDR3nt: TGTGCCAGCAGCACGGACCCAGGAGGAAAAAACATTCAGTACTTC
d_gene: TRBD1; abundance: NA; j_gene: TRBJ1-2; v_gene: TRBV27; CDR3aa: CASSLSFGGQGGANYGYTF; CDR3nt: TGTGCCAGCAGTTTATCTTTCGGGGGACAGGGGGGGGCTAACTATGGCTACACCTTC
d_gene: NA; abundance: NA; j_gene: TRBJ2-1; v_gene: TRBV7-8; CDR3aa: CASSLGHDGRGDYNEQFF; CDR3nt: TGTGCCAGCAGCTTAGGACATGACGGGCGGGGAGACTACAATGAGCAGTTCTTC
d_gene: NA; abundance: NA; j_gene: TRBJ2-3; v_gene: TRBV5-1; CDR3aa: CASSAGQIGTDTQYF; CDR3nt: TGCGCCAGCAGCGCAGGACAGATCGGCACAGATACGCAGTATTTT
d_gene: NA; abundance: NA; j_gene: TRBJ2-7; v_gene: TRBV19; CDR3aa: CASSRNPGQGGFYEQYF; CDR3nt: TGTGCCAGTAGTCGAAACCCCGGGCAGGGGGGCTTCTACGAGCAGTACTTC
d_gene: NA; abundance: NA; j_gene: TRBJ2-1; v_gene: TRBV6-1; CDR3aa: CASSEVLKPSYNEQFF; CDR3nt: TGTGCCAGCAGTGAAGTTTTGAAGCCCTCCTACAATGAGCAGTTCTTC
d_gene: TRBD1; abundance: NA; j_gene: TRBJ1-1; v_gene: TRBV19; CDR3aa: CASSITGVDTEAFF; CDR3nt: TGTGCCAGTAGTATCACAGGGGTAGACACTGAAGCTTTCTTT